This passage covers 12 T cell receptor beta chains from one sample sequenced in a study of blood T cells in healthy people across ages. The use of a sample-barcoded 5' primer and a J-beta primer mix characterized a second PCR of roughly 7 to 12 cycles. MiXCR, applied by TCRdb to the 5' RACE reads, yields one record per CDR3 protein. The sample consists of over 300,000 distinct CDR3 sequences, approximately 47% of them appearing once. Material: blood. These receptors were taken from a man aged 55 to 70 in good health.

To note about this clonotype: This could be a read error, since a much larger clone is one nucleotide away. J is TRBJ2-7 and V is TRBV11-2; 8 bases align to TRBD1. The junction had 6 bases not matched to a gene; V was cut back by 5 bases and J by 3 bases. Per the germline V gene, CDR1 is SGHAT and CDR2 is FQNNGV. This CDR3 region has 14 residues. The CDR3 sequence: CASSVGQGFYEQYF. In DNA, the CDR3 is TGTGCCAGCAGCGTCGGACAGGGATTCTACGAGCAGTACTTC. The whole variable domain, filled in from reference TRBV11-2 and TRBJ2-7, reads EAGVAQSPRYKIIEKRQSVAFWCNPISGHATLYWYQQILGQGPKLLIQFQNNGVVDDSQLPKDRFSAERLKGVDSTLKIQPAKLEDSAVYLCASSVGQGFYEQYFGPGTRLTVT.

This CDR3 reads CSARGLDRAKDEQYF. CDR3 in DNA: TGCAGTGCTAGAGGATTAGACAGGGCCAAGGACGAGCAGTACTTC. The chain couples TRBV20-1 to TRBJ2-7; 7 bases are a match to TRBD1. CDR3 length: 15 amino acids. Germline CDR1 and CDR2: DFQATT and SNEGSKA (reference sequence). V shed 1 base, J shed 5 bases, and the junction held 11 bases outside the gene matches.

Here the CDR3 DNA reads TGTGCCAGCAGTCCCCGACAGAGCTCTGGGGCCAACGTCCTGACTTTC. Its protein is CASSPRQSSGANVLTF. The chain recombines TRBV6-5 with TRBJ2-6; D possibly corresponds to TRBD1 (5 bases). CDR3 size: 16 residues. The germline CDR1 and CDR2 sequences are MNHEY and SVGAGI. The germline V and J ends were trimmed by 5 bases and 0 bases, with 11 bases remaining between them.

The V gene is TRBV20-1, the J gene TRBJ2-1; D gene ambiguous. The ends were cut back, 0 bases at V and 0 bases at J, with 9 bases in the middle. This CDR3 spans 15 amino acids. The germline V gene encodes CDR1 DFQATT and CDR2 SNEGSKA (reference sequence). The CDR3 is CSARDLHSSYNEQFF. The CDR3 DNA follows: TGCAGTGCTAGAGATCTCCATAGCTCCTACAATGAGCAGTTCTTC.

This clonotype turned up a few times. This sequence joins TRBV11-2 and TRBJ2-7, with D unclear. This CDR3 comprises 12 residues. Per the germline V gene, CDR1 is SGHAT and CDR2 is FQNNGV. The V end was cut by 5 bases, the J end by 0 bases, with 5 bases between. CDR3 loop: CASSRFSYEQYF. CDR3 sequence (DNA): TGTGCCAGCAGCCGCTTCTCCTACGAGCAGTACTTC.

The genes are TRBV6-5 and TRBJ1-2, with 10 bases identical to TRBD1. Trimming removed 6 bases from V and 8 bases from J; junction bases left unmatched: 6. From germline, CDR1 is MNHEY and CDR2 SVGAGI. The CDR3 runs to 13 residues. The CDR3 nucleotides read TGTGCCAGCAGGCGGGACAGGGGATACGGCTACACCTTC. The encoded protein is CASRRDRGYGYTF.

This CDR3 is CASSPRQISYNEQFF. Written as DNA, the CDR3 is TGTGCCAGCAGCCCCCGACAGATATCCTACAATGAGCAGTTCTTC. This chain joins TRBV7-9 and TRBJ2-1; D perhaps matches TRBD1 (5 bases). Trimming stripped 5 bases from V and 1 base from J, with 12 bases between. This CDR3 is 15 amino acids long. Germline CDR1 SEHNR, CDR2 FQNEAQ (reference sequence).

The chain carries TRBV30 and TRBJ2-5; 10 nucleotides line up with TRBD2. Germline CDR1 and CDR2: GTSNPN and SVGIG (reference sequence). J was trimmed by 4 bases and V by 0 bases; bases with no gene match: 11. This CDR3 is built from 17 residues. The CDR3 sequence: CAWSVGLAGARGETQYF. The CDR3 nucleotides are TGTGCCTGGAGTGTAGGGCTAGCGGGGGCCCGGGGAGAGACCCAGTACTTC. The full variable domain, completed using reference TRBV30 and TRBJ2-5, is SQTIHQWPATLVQPVGSPLSLECTVEGTSNPNLYWYRQAAGRGLQLLFYSVGIGQISSEVPQNLSASRPQDRQFILSSKKLLLSDSGFYLCAWSVGLAGARGETQYFGPGTRLLVL.

In its sample, this clonotype was seen a few times. V and J are TRBV10-3 and TRBJ2-7, with a weak D call TRBD1 (5 bases). The length of the CDR3 is 14 residues. CDR1 and CDR2 from the germline V gene are ENHRY and SYGVKD. V was pared by 5 bases and J by 0 bases, with 11 bases between. CDR3 sequence reads: CAISRQSSSYEQYF. CDR3 sequence (DNA): TGTGCCATCAGTCGACAGTCTAGCTCCTACGAGCAGTACTTC.

The genes are TRBV7-2 and TRBJ1-6; D is uncertain. V lost 5 bases and J 9 bases, leaving 20 bases between the germline ends. The CDR3 contains 16 residues. Germline V lookup: CDR1 SGHTA, CDR2 FQGNSA. The CDR3 spells CASSRIVGSEGSPLHF. DNA for the CDR3: TGTGCCAGCAGCCGGATTGTAGGGAGCGAAGGTTCACCCCTCCACTTT. The full variable domain, completed using reference TRBV7-2 and TRBJ1-6, is GAGVSQSPSNKVTEKGKDVELRCDPISGHTALYWYRQSLGQGLEFLIYFQGNSAPDKSGLPSDRFSAERTGGSVSTLTIQRTQQEDSAVYLCASSRIVGSEGSPLHFGNGTRLTVT.

The J gene is TRBJ2-1, the V gene TRBV11-2; TRBD1 matches at 9 bases. J gave up 5 bases and V 5 bases, and 4 bases lay outside the gene matches. Germline V CDR1 and CDR2: SGHAT, FQNNGV. The CDR3 runs to 14 residues. In nucleotides, the CDR3 is TGTGCCAGCAGCCCTCGGACAGGGGACAATGAGCAGTTCTTC. This gives the protein CASSPRTGDNEQFF.

V gene TRBV29-1 combines with J gene TRBJ2-7; 7 bases align to TRBD1. The germline gives CDR1 SQVTM, CDR2 ANQGSEA. The ends lost 4 bases at V and 0 bases at J; junction bases unmatched: 12. The CDR3 is made up of 16 amino acids. CDR3 sequence (DNA): TGCAGCGTTGTATCCGACAGGGTGGAAAGCTCCTACGAGCAGTACTTC. Translation: CSVVSDRVESSYEQYF.